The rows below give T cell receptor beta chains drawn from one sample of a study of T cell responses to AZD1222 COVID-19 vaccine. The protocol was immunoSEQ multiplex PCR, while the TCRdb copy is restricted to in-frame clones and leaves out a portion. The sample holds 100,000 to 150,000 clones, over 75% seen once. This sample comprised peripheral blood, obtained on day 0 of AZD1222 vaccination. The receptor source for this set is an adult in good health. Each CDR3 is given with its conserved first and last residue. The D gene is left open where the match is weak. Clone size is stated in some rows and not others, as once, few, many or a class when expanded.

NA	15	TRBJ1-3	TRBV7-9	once	CASSRLTDSGNTIYF	TGTGCCAGCAGCCGATTGACAGACTCTGGAAACACCATATATTTT
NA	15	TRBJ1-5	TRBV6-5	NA	CASSYSGVRNQPQHF	TGTGCCAGCAGTTATAGCGGGGTCCGGAATCAGCCCCAGCATTTT
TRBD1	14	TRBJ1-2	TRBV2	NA	CASTPGQGAEGYTF	TGTGCCAGCACCCCGGGACAGGGGGCGGAGGGCTACACCTTC
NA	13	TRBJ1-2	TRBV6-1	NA	CASRERTEGGYTF	TGTGCCAGCAGAGAAAGGACGGAGGGAGGCTACACCTTC
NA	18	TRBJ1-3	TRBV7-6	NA	CASSLGYPGSNSGNTIYF	TGTGCCAGCAGCTTAGGCTATCCCGGGTCTAATTCTGGAAACACCATATATTTT
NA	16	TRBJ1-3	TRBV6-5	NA	CASSYQTHRDGNTIYF	TGTGCCAGCAGTTACCAGACCCACAGGGATGGAAACACCATATATTTT
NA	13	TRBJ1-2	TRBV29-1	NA	CSVEGPGPYGYTF	TGCAGCGTTGAAGGTCCGGGACCCTATGGCTACACCTTC
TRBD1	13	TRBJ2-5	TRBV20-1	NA	CSASPTGEETQYF	TGCAGTGCTAGTCCAACAGGGGAGGAGACCCAGTACTTC
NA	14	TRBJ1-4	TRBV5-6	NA	CASSQVGVGEKLFF	TGTGCCAGCAGCCAGGTGGGGGTTGGGGAAAAACTGTTTTTT
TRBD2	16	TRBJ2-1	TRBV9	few	CASSVFGSPGGIEQFF	TGTGCCAGCAGCGTGTTTGGCAGCCCGGGGGGGATTGAGCAGTTCTTC
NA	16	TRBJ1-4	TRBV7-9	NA	CASSPWGRQSNEKLFF	TGTGCCAGCAGCCCCTGGGGGAGACAGTCTAATGAAAAACTGTTTTTT
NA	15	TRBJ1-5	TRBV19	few	CAISSWGGAIQPQHF	TGTGCCATAAGCTCCTGGGGGGGCGCGATTCAGCCCCAGCATTTT
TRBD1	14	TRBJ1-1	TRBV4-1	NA	CASSPPGTGGRAFF	TGCGCCAGCAGCCCCCCCGGGACAGGGGGCCGAGCTTTCTTT
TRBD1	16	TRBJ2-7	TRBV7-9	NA	CASSATGGQAAYEQYF	TGTGCCAGCAGTGCAACAGGGGGACAGGCCGCCTACGAGCAGTACTTC
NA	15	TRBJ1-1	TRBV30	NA	CAWTPGEGFHTEAFF	TGTGCCTGGACCCCGGGAGAAGGATTCCACACTGAAGCTTTCTTT
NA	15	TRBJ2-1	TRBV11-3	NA	CASSRMGQAADEQFF	TGTGCCAGCAGCCGTATGGGCCAGGCGGCGGATGAGCAGTTCTTC
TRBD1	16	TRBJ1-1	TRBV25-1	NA	CASSEGTGIINTEAFF	TGTGCCAGCAGTGAAGGGACAGGGATTATAAACACTGAAGCTTTCTTT
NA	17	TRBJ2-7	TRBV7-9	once	CASSPSHFGKSSYEQYF	TGTGCCAGCAGCCCGAGCCATTTTGGGAAGAGCTCCTACGAGCAGTACTTC
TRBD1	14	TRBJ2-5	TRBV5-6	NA	CASSRQGAEETQYF	TGTGCCAGCAGCCGACAGGGGGCGGAGGAGACCCAGTACTTC
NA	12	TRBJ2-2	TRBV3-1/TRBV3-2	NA	CASSQQAGELFF	TGTGCCAGCAGCCAACAGGCCGGGGAGCTGTTTTTT
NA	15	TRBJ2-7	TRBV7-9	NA	CASSSGVGTGSEQYF	TGTGCCAGCAGTTCAGGGGTAGGAACAGGGTCCGAGCAGTACTTC
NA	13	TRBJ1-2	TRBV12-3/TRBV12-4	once	CASSLRRGEGYTF	TGTGCCAGCAGTTTGCGCAGGGGTGAGGGCTACACCTTC
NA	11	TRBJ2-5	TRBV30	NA	CAWSNVGTQYF	TGTGCCTGGAGCAACGTGGGGACCCAGTACTTC
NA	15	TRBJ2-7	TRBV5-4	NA	CASSPRGGEAIEQYF	TGTGCCAGCAGCCCGAGAGGCGGGGAGGCCATAGAGCAGTACTTC
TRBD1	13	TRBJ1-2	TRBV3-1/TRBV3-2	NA	CASSHAGGEGYTF	TGTGCCAGCAGCCATGCAGGGGGCGAGGGCTACACCTTC
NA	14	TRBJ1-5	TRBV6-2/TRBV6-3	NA	CASSPVQVNQPQHF	TGTGCCAGCAGTCCCGTACAGGTTAATCAGCCCCAGCATTTT
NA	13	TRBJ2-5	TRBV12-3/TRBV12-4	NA	CASSQASQETQYF	TGTGCCAGCAGCCAGGCTAGCCAAGAGACCCAGTACTTC
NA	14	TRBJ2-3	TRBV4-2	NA	CASSQDRGTDTQYF	TGTGCCAGCAGCCAAGATCGGGGTACAGATACGCAGTATTTT
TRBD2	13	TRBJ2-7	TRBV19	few	CASSTSGAYEQYF	TGTGCCAGTAGTACTAGCGGGGCCTACGAGCAGTACTTC
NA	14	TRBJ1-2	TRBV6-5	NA	CASSYSDPRLGYTF	TGTGCCAGCAGTTACTCCGACCCTCGGCTTGGCTACACCTTC
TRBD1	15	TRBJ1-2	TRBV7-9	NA	CASSFPTGGAIGYTF	TGTGCCAGCAGCTTCCCGACAGGGGGCGCGATTGGCTACACCTTC
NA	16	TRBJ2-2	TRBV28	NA	CASSLPHFGNTGELFF	TGTGCCAGCAGTTTACCCCACTTCGGGAACACCGGGGAGCTGTTTTTT
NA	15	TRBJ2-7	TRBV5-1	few	CASSLSSLSSYEQYF	TGCGCCAGCAGCTTGAGTTCCTTGAGCTCCTACGAGCAGTACTTC
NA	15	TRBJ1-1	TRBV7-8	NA	CASSLVATANTEAFF	TGTGCCAGCAGCTTAGTAGCGACAGCGAACACTGAAGCTTTCTTT
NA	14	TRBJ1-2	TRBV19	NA	CAKGGSGDTYGYTF	TGTGCCAAAGGTGGGTCAGGGGACACCTATGGCTACACCTTC
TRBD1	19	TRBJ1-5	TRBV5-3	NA	CARNPRVGQGAGDNQPQHF	TGTGCCAGAAACCCGAGGGTAGGACAGGGGGCTGGTGACAATCAGCCCCAGCATTTT
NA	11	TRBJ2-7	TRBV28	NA	CASSLTKEQYF	TGTGCCAGCAGTTTAACTAAAGAGCAGTACTTC
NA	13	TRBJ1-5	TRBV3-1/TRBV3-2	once	CASSPQLNQPQHF	TGTGCCAGCAGCCCGCAGTTAAATCAGCCCCAGCATTTT
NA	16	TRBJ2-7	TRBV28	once	CASSPLRRATGYEQYF	TGTGCCAGCAGTCCGCTGAGGAGGGCAACGGGCTACGAGCAGTACTTC
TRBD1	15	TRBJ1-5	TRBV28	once	CASSSAGGGYQPQHF	TGTGCCAGCAGCTCGGCAGGGGGCGGATATCAGCCCCAGCATTTT
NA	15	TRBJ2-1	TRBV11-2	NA	CASGPGAGPYNEQFF	TGTGCCAGTGGACCTGGGGCGGGGCCCTACAATGAGCAGTTCTTC
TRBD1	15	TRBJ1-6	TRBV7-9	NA	CASSLGTGVGSPLHF	TGTGCCAGCAGCTTAGGGACAGGGGTCGGGTCACCCCTCCACTTT
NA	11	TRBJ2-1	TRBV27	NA	CASSSIHEQFF	TGTGCCAGCAGTTCCATACATGAGCAGTTCTTC
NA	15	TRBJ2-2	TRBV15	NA	CATSRDLTNTGELFF	TGTGCCACCAGCAGAGATCTCACCAACACCGGGGAGCTGTTTTTT
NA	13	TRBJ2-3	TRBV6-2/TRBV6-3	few	CASRPRGTDTQYF	TGTGCCAGCAGGCCTAGGGGGACAGATACGCAGTATTTT
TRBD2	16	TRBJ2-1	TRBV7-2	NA	CASSPQGRAGGNEQFF	TGTGCCAGCAGCCCCCAGGGCCGGGCGGGAGGCAATGAGCAGTTCTTC
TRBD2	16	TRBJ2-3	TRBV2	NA	CASSGGASGATDTQYF	TGTGCCAGCAGTGGGGGTGCTAGCGGGGCCACAGATACGCAGTATTTT
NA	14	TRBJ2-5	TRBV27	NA	CASSSLQEHETQYF	TGTGCCAGCAGTTCGCTGCAGGAGCACGAGACCCAGTACTTC